This entry lists 8 T cell receptor beta chains sequenced from one sample in a study of identical twins. MiXCR, run by TCRdb on the 5' RACE reads, gives a single entry per CDR3 protein. The top ten clones hold roughly 1.5% of a sample with about 920,000 distinct CDR3 sequences, 12% of them seen once. These sequences were also reported in another study, on yellow fever vaccine responses in identical twins.

Sequenced input: PBMCs. The receptors shown here come from a woman aged 18-30 years in good health.

This clonotype was counted a few times. The genes are TRBV7-7 and TRBJ2-3; a weak D match, TRBD1 (6 bases). CDR1 is SSHAT and CDR2 is FNYEAQ in the germline V gene (reference sequence). V was trimmed by 5 bases and J by 3 bases, leaving 9 bases between them. CDR3 length: 13 residues. As DNA, the CDR3 is TGTGCCAGCAGCCCGGGGACAACAGATACGCAGTATTTT. Protein sequence: CASSPGTTDTQYF.

This sequence joins TRBV12-3 or TRBV12-4 and TRBJ2-2; D may be TRBD2 (6 bases). The CDR3 runs 13 residues. Trimming cost V 3 bases and J 7 bases, with 9 bases left between them. The CDR3 nucleotides are TGTGCCAGCAGTTTTGGGGGGATCGGGGAGCTGTTTTTT. It yields the protein CASSFGGIGELFF.

There are many counts of this clonotype. This sequence joins TRBV4-1 and TRBJ2-2, with a weak D call TRBD2 (5 bases). There are 14 residues in the CDR3. Germline CDR1 MGHRA, CDR2 YSYEKL. Between the trimmed V and J ends, which lost 8 bases and 1 base, there was a span of 11 bases. The CDR3: CASEPGGNTGELFF. DNA of the CDR3: TGCGCCAGCGAGCCTGGAGGGAACACCGGGGAGCTGTTTTTT.

CDR3 bases: TGCAGTGCTAGGACGGCCGGTTTCTACAATGAGCAGTTCTTC. Amino acids: CSARTAGFYNEQFF. V and J are TRBV20-1 and TRBJ2-1, with no clear D. Germline V gives CDR1 DFQATT, CDR2 SNEGSKA (reference sequence). V was trimmed by 3 bases and J by 3 bases, leaving 12 bases between them. The CDR3 is made up of 14 amino acids.

This clonotype turned up a few times. The chain carries TRBV5-1 and TRBJ1-6; D is unresolved. Per the germline V gene, CDR1 is SGHRS and CDR2 is YFSETQ. V dropped 0 bases and J dropped 11 bases, with 12 bases sitting between them. The CDR3 loop spans 14 amino acids. CDR3 coding DNA: TGCGCCAGCAGCTTGGGGTGGGGAGGCACACCCCTCCACTTT. Translating it yields CASSLGWGGTPLHF.

This clonotype was seen more than once but under ten times. This chain links TRBV5-5 with TRBJ2-5, with D hard to call. The CDR3 length is 16 residues. CDR1 is SGHKS and CDR2 is YYEKEE in the germline V gene (reference sequence). The V end was cut by 2 bases, the J end by 5 bases, with 19 bases between. The CDR3 loop reads CASSFGTDWRRETQYF. CDR3 nucleotides: TGTGCCAGCAGCTTCGGAACAGACTGGCGGCGGGAGACCCAGTACTTC. The full variable domain, rest sourced from reference TRBV5-5 and TRBJ2-5, is DAGVTQSPTHLIKTRGQQVTLRCSPISGHKSVSWYQQVLGQGPQFIFQYYEKEERGRGNFPDRFSARQFPNYSSELNVNALLLGDSALYLCASSFGTDWRRETQYFGPGTRLLVL.

This clonotype was seen more than once but under ten times. The CDR3 here is CASSSWTSQDTGELFF. The CDR3 DNA follows: TGCGCCAGCAGCTCATGGACTAGCCAGGACACCGGGGAGCTGTTTTTT. The V gene is TRBV5-1, the J gene TRBJ2-2, with 8 bases aligning to TRBD2. Germline CDR1 reads SGHRS; CDR2 reads YFSETQ. CDR3 length: 16 residues. After removal of 3 bases from V and 3 bases from J, the junction contained 7 bases not matched to a gene.

The rearrangement links TRBV6-1 to TRBJ2-3, with D perhaps TRBD2 (6 bases). The CDR3 contains 14 residues. Trimming stripped 4 bases from V and 1 base from J, with 9 bases between. In germline, CDR1 is MNHNS, CDR2 SASEGT. In DNA form, the CDR3 reads TGTGCCAGCAGTGGTCAGCGGGGCACAGATACGCAGTATTTT. Residues: CASSGQRGTDTQYF.